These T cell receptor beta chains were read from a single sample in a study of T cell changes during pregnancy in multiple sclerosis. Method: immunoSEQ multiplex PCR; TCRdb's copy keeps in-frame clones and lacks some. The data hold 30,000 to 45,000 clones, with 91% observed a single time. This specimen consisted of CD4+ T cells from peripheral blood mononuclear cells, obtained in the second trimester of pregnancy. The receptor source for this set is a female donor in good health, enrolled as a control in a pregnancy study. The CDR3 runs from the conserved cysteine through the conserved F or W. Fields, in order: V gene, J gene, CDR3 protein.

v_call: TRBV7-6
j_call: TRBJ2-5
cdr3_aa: CASSLAGQGQETQYF

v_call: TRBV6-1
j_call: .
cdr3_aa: CASGGLAGGRRAYEQYF

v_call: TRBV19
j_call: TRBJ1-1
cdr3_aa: CASCRDINTEAFF

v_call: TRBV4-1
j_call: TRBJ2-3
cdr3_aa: CASTQGVFTDTQYF

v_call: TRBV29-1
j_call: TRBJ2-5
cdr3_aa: CSVVLTSNNAPQYF

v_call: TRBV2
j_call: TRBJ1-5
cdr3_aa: CASSYYSNQPQHF

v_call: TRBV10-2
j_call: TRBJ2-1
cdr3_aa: CASTLDSWRNEQFF

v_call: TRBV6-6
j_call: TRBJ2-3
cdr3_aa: CASRRDRGGTDTQYF

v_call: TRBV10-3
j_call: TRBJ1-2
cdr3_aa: CASKGGDYGYTF

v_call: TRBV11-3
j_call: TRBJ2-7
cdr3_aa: CASSLGQGAAYEQYF

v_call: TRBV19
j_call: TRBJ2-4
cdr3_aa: CASSIDSAGDKNIQYF

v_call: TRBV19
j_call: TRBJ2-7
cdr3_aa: CASSMHRVPYEQYF

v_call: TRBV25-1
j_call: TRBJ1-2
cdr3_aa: CASSEHIKGYTF

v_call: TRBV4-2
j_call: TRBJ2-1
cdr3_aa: CASSQEIQGANNEQFF

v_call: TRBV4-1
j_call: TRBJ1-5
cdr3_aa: CASSDHGTQPQHF